These T cell receptor beta chains were read from a single sample in a study of T cell responses to AZD1222 COVID-19 vaccine. Generated by immunoSEQ multiplex PCR, the TCRdb table keeps only in-frame clones and is missing some. Counted here are about 120,000 clones, 80% to 90% occurring once; the ten biggest clones make up 2.4%. Material: peripheral blood, obtained on day 0 of AZD1222 vaccination. The receptors originated from an adult in good health. The CDR3 runs from the conserved cysteine through the conserved F or W. A D gene is named only where the DNA matches it firmly. Clone size is given for some rows only: seen once, a few or many times, or a class if the clone is expanded.

V	J	D	size	CDR3	DNA
TRBV7-3	TRBJ2-1	NA	NA	CASSLGRAANEQFF	TGTGCCAGCAGCTTAGGCCGGGCGGCTAATGAGCAGTTCTTC
TRBV7-3	TRBJ2-3	TRBD2	once	CASSITSGRENTQYF	TGTGCCAGCAGCATCACTAGCGGGAGGGAAAATACGCAGTATTTT
TRBV19	TRBJ1-3	NA	NA	CASTRGSGNTIYF	TGTGCGAGTACACGGGGCTCTGGAAACACCATATATTTT
TRBV6-5	TRBJ1-6	TRBD1	NA	CAIRGQGGDSPLHF	TGTGCCATCCGTGGACAGGGCGGAGATTCACCCCTCCACTTT
TRBV6-5	TRBJ1-5	NA	NA	CASSLPGVGQPQHF	TGTGCCAGCAGCCTTCCCGGGGTCGGTCAGCCCCAGCATTTT
TRBV10-1	TRBJ2-1	TRBD2	NA	CASSLGTSGRGEQFF	TGCGCCAGCAGTCTTGGGACTAGCGGGAGAGGTGAGCAGTTCTTC
TRBV18	TRBJ2-7	TRBD2	NA	CASSPPGRVSSYEQYF	TGTGCCAGCTCACCACCGGGGAGGGTCAGCTCCTACGAGCAGTACTTC
TRBV13	TRBJ2-1	NA	NA	CASSLRHPGHNEQFF	TGTGCCAGCAGCTTAAGGCACCCTGGGCACAATGAGCAGTTCTTC
TRBV6-5	TRBJ2-1	NA	NA	CASSSPTDEQFF	TGTGCCAGCAGTTCCCCTACGGATGAGCAGTTCTTC
TRBV28	TRBJ1-5	NA	NA	CASTSLSPGNSNQPQHF	TGTGCCAGCACCTCCCTTTCCCCCGGGAATAGCAATCAGCCCCAGCATTTT
TRBV3-1/TRBV3-2	TRBJ2-7	NA	once	CASSQGRLPGEQYF	TGTGCCAGCAGCCAAGGTCGGCTACCGGGCGAGCAGTACTTC
TRBV5-1	TRBJ1-1	NA	once	CASSPLGGNTEAFF	TGCGCCAGCAGCCCCCTCGGGGGAAACACTGAAGCTTTCTTT
TRBV19	TRBJ2-5	TRBD1	NA	CASSLGGLETQYF	TGTGCCAGTAGCCTAGGGGGCTTGGAGACCCAGTACTTC
TRBV6-4	TRBJ1-5	TRBD1	NA	CASSVEATGGQPQHF	TGTGCCAGCAGTGTCGAAGCCACAGGGGGCCAGCCCCAGCATTTT
TRBV5-5	TRBJ1-5	NA	once	CASSSAGGNQPQHF	TGTGCCAGCAGCTCCGCAGGGGGCAATCAGCCCCAGCATTTT
TRBV20-1	TRBJ2-7	TRBD1	NA	CSASVNRDRDGQYF	TGCAGTGCTAGTGTAAACCGGGACAGGGACGGGCAGTACTTC
TRBV5-1	TRBJ1-1	TRBD1	NA	CASGTGQADTEAFF	TGCGCCAGCGGGACAGGTCAGGCGGACACTGAAGCTTTCTTT
TRBV14	TRBJ1-2	NA	NA	CASSRTRGGYGYTF	TGTGCCAGCAGCCGAACGCGGGGGGGCTATGGCTACACCTTC
TRBV5-5	TRBJ2-5	NA	once	CASSFRQVGETQYF	TGTGCCAGCAGCTTTCGGCAGGTAGGAGAGACCCAGTACTTC
TRBV19	TRBJ2-7	TRBD2	NA	CASSSLAGVSYEQYF	TGTGCCAGTAGTTCACTAGCGGGAGTTTCCTACGAGCAGTACTTC
TRBV28	TRBJ2-5	NA	NA	CASRQPGKETQYF	TGTGCCAGCAGACAACCGGGCAAAGAGACCCAGTACTTC
TRBV9	TRBJ2-1	NA	NA	CASSGGAFSYNEQFF	TGTGCCAGCAGCGGCGGCGCGTTCTCCTACAATGAGCAGTTCTTC
TRBV28	TRBJ2-1	TRBD2	NA	CASSFLIEGLAGRGEQFF	TGTGCCAGCAGTTTCCTTATAGAGGGACTAGCGGGGCGGGGTGAGCAGTTCTTC
TRBV19	TRBJ2-2	NA	few	CASSPLEAPIGELFF	TGTGCCAGTAGCCCCCTAGAAGCGCCAATCGGGGAGCTGTTTTTT
TRBV7-9	TRBJ1-2	TRBD1	NA	CASSSGTGVRGYTF	TGTGCCAGCAGCTCCGGGACAGGGGTGCGGGGCTACACCTTC
TRBV11-2	TRBJ2-1	TRBD2	NA	CASSLGSGLAGGPLIF	TGTGCCAGCAGCTTAGGTAGTGGACTAGCGGGAGGGCCTTTGATCTTC
TRBV7-9	TRBJ1-2	NA	NA	CASSFPGFNYGYTF	TGTGCCAGCAGCTTTCCCGGCTTTAACTATGGCTACACCTTC
TRBV2	TRBJ1-1	NA	NA	CASSEAGGRAFF	TGTGCCAGCAGTGAAGCTGGGGGCAGAGCTTTCTTT
TRBV30	TRBJ2-5	NA	NA	CALAYRVQETQYF	TGTGCCCTGGCCTACCGGGTACAAGAGACCCAGTACTTC
TRBV12-3/TRBV12-4	TRBJ2-7	NA	NA	CASTVDNYEQYF	TGTGCCAGCACCGTTGATAACTACGAGCAGTACTTC
TRBV6-5	TRBJ2-3	NA	NA	CASSQRATSTDTQYF	TGTGCCAGCAGCCAACGGGCGACTAGCACAGATACGCAGTATTTT
TRBV18	TRBJ2-2	NA	once	CASSPNSIGSGELFF	TGTGCCAGCTCTCCGAACTCCATCGGCTCCGGGGAGCTGTTTTTT
TRBV13	TRBJ2-3	NA	NA	CASSLSTHGGDTQYF	TGTGCCAGCAGCTTATCCACGCACGGGGGAGATACGCAGTATTTT
TRBV24-1	TRBJ1-2	NA	NA	CATSDKTAYGYTF	TGTGCCACCAGTGACAAGACAGCTTATGGCTACACCTTC
TRBV9	TRBJ1-6	NA	NA	CASSVETRSSYNSPLHF	TGTGCCAGCAGCGTAGAGACACGAAGCTCCTATAATTCACCCCTCCACTTT
TRBV2	TRBJ2-3	NA	NA	CASNKRSVTDTQYF	TGTGCCAGCAACAAGCGGAGCGTCACAGATACGCAGTATTTT
TRBV19	TRBJ1-2	NA	NA	CASSIPGDIYGYTF	TGTGCCAGTAGTATTCCCGGGGACATCTATGGCTACACCTTC
TRBV12-3/TRBV12-4	TRBJ1-2	NA	NA	CASSLDGGKGYTF	TGTGCCAGCAGCCTGGACGGTGGTAAGGGCTACACCTTC
TRBV13	TRBJ2-7	TRBD2	NA	CASSPGTTLYEQYF	TGTGCCAGCAGCCCCGGGACTACCCTCTACGAGCAGTACTTC
TRBV5-1	TRBJ2-5	TRBD2	NA	CASSLGGSGRKETQYF	TGCGCCAGCAGCTTGGGAGGTAGCGGGAGGAAAGAGACCCAGTACTTC
TRBV12-5	TRBJ1-5	NA	NA	CASESGRSSNQPQHF	TGTGCTAGTGAAAGCGGACGGTCAAGCAATCAGCCCCAGCATTTT
TRBV19	TRBJ2-7	NA	NA	CASSPRSFDYEQYF	TGTGCCAGTAGTCCCCGTTCATTTGACTACGAGCAGTACTTC
TRBV30	TRBJ1-5	TRBD1	NA	CAWSGATGDGNQPQHF	TGTGCCTGGAGTGGGGCGACAGGGGACGGCAATCAGCCCCAGCATTTT
TRBV20-1	TRBJ2-7	NA	NA	CSASGGQPYEQYF	TGCAGTGCTAGTGGAGGACAGCCCTACGAGCAGTACTTC
TRBV7-3	TRBJ1-2	TRBD1	NA	CASSLGQGVDYGYTF	TGTGCCAGCAGCCTGGGACAGGGGGTTGACTATGGCTACACCTTC
TRBV2	TRBJ2-3	NA	NA	CASSRGVPSTDTQYF	TGTGCCAGCAGCCGTGGGGTCCCTAGCACAGATACGCAGTATTTT
TRBV3-1/TRBV3-2	TRBJ1-1	TRBD1	once	CASSPLRGQKNTEAFF	TGTGCCAGCAGCCCCCTTCGGGGACAGAAGAACACTGAAGCTTTCTTT
TRBV6-5	TRBJ1-6	NA	NA	CASSSRRGRGSPLHF	TGTGCCAGCAGTTCTCGTAGGGGACGGGGTTCACCCCTCCACTTT
TRBV2	TRBJ2-1	TRBD2	NA	CASGAGGTYNEQFF	TGTGCCAGCGGAGCGGGAGGAACCTACAATGAGCAGTTCTTC
TRBV19	TRBJ2-5	TRBD2	NA	CASSIGRPRETQYF	TGTGCCAGTAGTATCGGGAGGCCGAGAGAGACCCAGTACTTC
TRBV28	TRBJ1-2	TRBD1	NA	CASSSLGDRARGYTF	TGTGCCAGCAGTTCCCTTGGGGACAGGGCTCGTGGCTACACCTTC
TRBV11-2	TRBJ2-7	NA	NA	CASSYNEQYF	TGTGCCAGCAGCTATAACGAGCAGTACTTC
TRBV15	TRBJ1-5	NA	NA	CATRKTDGTYSNQPQHF	TGTGCCACCAGAAAGACTGACGGAACTTATAGCAATCAGCCCCAGCATTTT
TRBV5-8	TRBJ2-4	NA	NA	CASSLGPKIRNIQYF	TGTGCCAGCAGCTTGGGACCCAAGATAAGAAACATTCAGTACTTC
TRBV28	TRBJ1-5	NA	once	CASSLFSDPPQHF	TGTGCCAGCAGTTTATTTTCCGATCCGCCCCAGCATTTT
TRBV7-2	TRBJ2-1	NA	NA	CASSRTPSSYNEQFF	TGTGCCAGCAGCCGGACTCCTAGCTCCTACAATGAGCAGTTCTTC
TRBV28	TRBJ2-6	TRBD1	NA	CASSFLLDRGLSSGANVLTF	TGTGCCAGCAGTTTTCTCCTGGACAGGGGGCTCAGCTCTGGGGCCAACGTCCTGACTTTC
TRBV5-1	TRBJ1-4	NA	NA	CASSSVTNEKLFF	TGCGCCAGCAGCTCGGTAACGAATGAAAAACTGTTTTTT
TRBV2	TRBJ2-5	NA	few	CASRAELLETQYF	TGTGCCAGCAGGGCCGAGCTGTTGGAGACCCAGTACTTC